Presented here are 23 T cell receptor beta chains from one specimen sequenced in a study of cytomegalovirus exposure and HLA in healthy donors. Amplification used 60 Vbeta primers and 13 Jbeta primers. The table came from immunoSEQ multiplex PCR; TCRdb's copy has only in-frame clones and leaves some out. The sample gives 150,000 or so clones, 82% of which show up once; under 8% is in the top ten. Specimen: PBMCs. Every receptor here comes from a woman between 45 and 60 years old in good health and CMV-seropositive.

The gene calls are TRBV10-3 and TRBJ1-2; D remains unclear. Per germline, CDR1 ENHRY and CDR2 SYGVKD. V was clipped by 6 bases and J by 7 bases, with 15 bases between them. This CDR3 region has 13 residues. The CDR3 loop reads CAISPGGLGGYTF. The CDR3 nucleotides read TGTGCCATCAGCCCCGGTGGACTGGGTGGCTACACCTTC.

This clone appeared once. The genes are TRBV6-5 and TRBJ2-1; TRBD2 aligns across 8 bases. This CDR3 region has 15 residues. Germline loops: CDR1 MNHEY, CDR2 SVGAGI. With 6 bases clipped from V and 8 bases from J, the junction kept 12 bases outside the gene matches. This chain's CDR3 is CASSVSGATGDEQFF. The CDR3 DNA reads as TGTGCCAGCAGCGTTAGCGGGGCGACGGGAGATGAGCAGTTCTTC.

This chain links TRBV30 with TRBJ2-1; TRBD2 matches 10 bases. The V gene's germline CDR1 is GTSNPN and CDR2 SVGIG (reference sequence). The V segment lost 2 bases and the J segment 8 bases; nucleotides outside the gene matches: 6. This CDR3 has 14 residues. Here the CDR3 reads CAWSRSGGADEQFF. The DNA of the CDR3 is TGTGCCTGGAGTAGGAGCGGGGGGGCGGATGAGCAGTTCTTC.

The rearrangement uses TRBV5-1 and TRBJ2-2, with 9 nucleotides matching TRBD1. The V gene's germline CDR1 is SGHRS and CDR2 YFSETQ. The CDR3 runs to 17 residues. V lost 0 bases, J lost 5 bases, and 8 bases stayed unmatched. The CDR3 DNA sequence: TGCGCCAGCAGCTTGGACCCCGGGACAGGGAGGACCGGGGAGCTGTTTTTT. This gives the protein CASSLDPGTGRTGELFF.

J is TRBJ1-5 and V is TRBV5-1; D uncertain. Trimming shortened V by 0 bases and J by 2 bases, and 9 bases separated the two germline ends. The V gene's germline CDR1 is SGHRS and CDR2 YFSETQ. There are 15 residues in the CDR3. This CDR3 is CASSLGGVGNQPQHF. The CDR3 region has the DNA TGCGCCAGCAGCTTGGGCGGGGTGGGCAATCAGCCCCAGCATTTT.

The rearrangement links TRBV19 to TRBJ2-7; 9 bases are a match to TRBD1. Germline V lookup: CDR1 LNHDA, CDR2 SQIVND (reference sequence). The CDR3 length is 15 residues. Trimming took 7 bases from V and 0 from J; bases not matched to a gene: 7. The CDR3 DNA sequence: TGTGCCAGTACCAAGGGACAGGGACGCTCCTACGAGCAGTACTTC. Encoded protein: CASTKGQGRSYEQYF.

The chain links TRBV7-9 to TRBJ2-7; 8 bases are a match to TRBD1. Germline trimming cut 5 bases from V and 3 bases from J; bases unmatched to any gene: 6. Germline V gene lookup returns CDR1 SEHNR and CDR2 FQNEAQ (reference sequence). This CDR3 has 14 residues. Here the CDR3 DNA reads TGTGCCAGCAGCATCAGGACAGGGATCTACGAGCAGTACTTC. As protein: CASSIRTGIYEQYF.

This clone was detected only a few times. The chain employs TRBV4-1 and TRBJ2-1; D not resolved. Germline CDR1 reads MGHRA; CDR2 reads YSYEKL. This CDR3 has 15 amino acids. Trimming removed 0 bases at V and 8 bases at J, with 14 bases between. CDR3 in DNA: TGCGCCAGCAGCCAAGATATCGGCGCCAGGTATGAGCAGTTCTTC. Translating gives CASSQDIGARYEQFF.

This chain joins TRBV11-2 and TRBJ2-7, with 9 nucleotides matching TRBD1. The germline gives CDR1 SGHAT, CDR2 FQNNGV. J lost 3 bases, V lost 1 base, and 1 base had no gene match. The CDR3 is made up of 14 amino acids. The CDR3 sequence is CASSLGQGGYEQYF. The CDR3 nucleotides read TGTGCCAGCAGCTTAGGACAGGGGGGCTACGAGCAGTACTTC. Full variable domain (remainder filled in from reference TRBV11-2 and TRBJ2-7): EAGVAQSPRYKIIEKRQSVAFWCNPISGHATLYWYQQILGQGPKLLIQFQNNGVVDDSQLPKDRFSAERLKGVDSTLKIQPAKLEDSAVYLCASSLGQGGYEQYFGPGTRLTVT.

Concerning this clone: One end of the junction varies from germline; a read error may be responsible. This chain uses TRBV7-9 with TRBJ2-3; 8 nucleotides agree with TRBD2. This CDR3 is built from 16 residues. Germline loops: CDR1 SEHNR, CDR2 FQNEAQ (reference sequence). CDR3 sequence: CSSSRRASGGLDTQYF. For the CDR3, the DNA is TGTTCCAGCAGCCGAAGGGCCAGCGGGGGTTTAGATACGCAGTATTTT.

This chain connects TRBV5-1 to TRBJ2-3; D perhaps matches TRBD1 (6 bases). V was pared by 4 bases and J by 3 bases, with 12 bases between. The CDR3 totals 14 residues. Germline V gene lookup returns CDR1 SGHRS and CDR2 YFSETQ. The CDR3 sequence: CASSLSQGTDTQYF. As DNA, the CDR3 is TGCGCCAGCAGCCTTAGTCAGGGGACAGATACGCAGTATTTT.

This chain connects TRBV2 to TRBJ2-1; D gene ambiguous. Deletions cut 2 bases from V and 10 bases from J, with 12 bases between. CDR1 and CDR2 (germline): SNHLY, FYNNEI. CDR3 length equals 13 residues. The CDR3 nucleotides are TGTGCCAGCAGTGAATTAGGAGTCGGGGAGCAGTTCTTC. Its protein product is CASSELGVGEQFF.

In its sample, this clone was seen a few times. V is TRBV5-5 and J is TRBJ1-2; D gene uncertain. V was cut by 0 bases and J by 8 bases, with 11 bases left in between. The CDR3 has 13 residues. CDR1 is SGHKS, CDR2 YYEKEE, per germline (reference sequence). The CDR3: CASSLGSGEGYTF. CDR3 nucleotides: TGTGCCAGCAGCTTGGGCAGCGGAGAGGGCTACACCTTC. The full variable domain, rest sourced from reference TRBV5-5 and TRBJ1-2, is DAGVTQSPTHLIKTRGQQVTLRCSPISGHKSVSWYQQVLGQGPQFIFQYYEKEERGRGNFPDRFSARQFPNYSSELNVNALLLGDSALYLCASSLGSGEGYTFGSGTRLTVV.

The rearrangement links TRBV2 to TRBJ2-2; D is ambiguous. The CDR3 covers 15 residues. Germline assignment: CDR1 SNHLY and CDR2 FYNNEI. V lost 6 bases, J lost 0 bases, and 11 bases lay in between. The CDR3 loop reads CASRPARSNTGELFF. The CDR3 nucleotides are TGTGCCAGCAGGCCGGCGCGGTCGAACACCGGGGAGCTGTTTTTT.

On this clone: The same CDR3 also results from other DNA sequences found in this sample. The rearrangement joins TRBV30 to TRBJ1-5; D remains ambiguous. Germline V lookup: CDR1 GTSNPN, CDR2 SVGIG (reference sequence). The CDR3 covers 12 residues. Trimming shortened V by 2 bases and J by 6 bases, and 8 bases separated the two germline ends. The CDR3 DNA follows: TGTGCCTGGAGTAGGGCGGGTCAGCCCCAGCATTTT. Protein: CAWSRAGQPQHF.

This clone was seen only once. The chain combines TRBV7-3 with TRBJ2-3; maybe TRBD2 (5 bases). The V end lost 5 bases, the J end lost 1 base, and 10 bases lay between the germline ends. There are 14 residues in the CDR3. Germline-derived CDR1 and CDR2 are SGHTA and FQGTGA. The CDR3 is CASSDAGGTDTQYF. The CDR3 coding sequence is TGTGCCAGCAGCGACGCGGGTGGCACAGATACGCAGTATTTT.

About this clone itself: Other DNA sequences of this sample code for an identical CDR3. V and J are TRBV6-5 and TRBJ2-7; possibly TRBD1 for D (5 bases). Germline values: CDR1 MNHEY, CDR2 SVGAGI. The CDR3 spans 13 residues. The V end lost 5 bases, the J end lost 0 bases, and 8 bases lay between the germline ends. CDR3 bases: TGTGCCAGCAGTCAGGGTAGCTCCTACGAGCAGTACTTC. Amino acid sequence: CASSQGSSYEQYF.

This rearrangement joins TRBV9 to TRBJ2-3; 8 positions agree with TRBD2. Germline V CDR1 and CDR2: SGDLS, YYNGEE. This CDR3 contains 20 residues. The V gene end was trimmed by 4 bases and the J gene end by 4 bases; junction bases not matched to a gene: 23. The CDR3: CASSYPGLGVMGPQADTQYF. CDR3 bases: TGTGCCAGCAGCTACCCGGGACTAGGGGTAATGGGCCCGCAGGCAGATACGCAGTATTTT.

V is TRBV10-3 and J is TRBJ1-1; 7 nucleotides match TRBD1. The germline CDR1 and CDR2 sequences are ENHRY and SYGVKD. The CDR3 sequence is 18 residues long. Trimming removed 2 bases from V and 1 base from J; junction bases left unmatched: 13. CDR3 in amino acids: CAISEPGQRGGRNTEAFF. The CDR3, as DNA: TGTGCCATCAGTGAGCCGGGACAGAGAGGCGGAAGGAACACTGAAGCTTTCTTT.

This chain connects TRBV27 to TRBJ1-5; possibly TRBD1 for D (5 bases). The CDR3 loop spans 13 amino acids. The germline CDR1 and CDR2 sequences are MNHEY and SMNVEV (reference sequence). Trimming took off 5 bases at V and 3 bases at J, with 8 bases between the two ends. CDR3 DNA sequence: TGTGCCAGCAGTATAGGGGCCAATCAGCCCCAGCATTTT. Protein: CASSIGANQPQHF.

The chain combines TRBV19 with TRBJ1-5; perhaps TRBD1 as D (5 bases). Trimming pared 3 bases from V and 5 bases from J, leaving 8 bases between. CDR3 size: 13 residues. Germline V CDR1 and CDR2: LNHDA, SQIVND (reference sequence). The CDR3 nucleotides are TGTGCCAGTAGTATGGACAACTATCAGCCCCAGCATTTT. Amino acid sequence: CASSMDNYQPQHF.

V and J are TRBV25-1 and TRBJ2-1, with D perhaps TRBD2 (5 bases). Germline V CDR1 and CDR2: MGHDK, SYGVNS. CDR3 size: 13 residues. Trimming left V 5 bases short and J 7 bases short, with 12 bases between. This CDR3 is CASSSGVRNEQFF. The CDR3 DNA reads TGTGCCAGCAGTTCCGGGGTACGAAATGAGCAGTTCTTC.

The chain uses TRBV27 and TRBJ2-7; the D gene is possibly TRBD2 (6 bases). V shed 6 bases and J shed 3 bases, with 12 bases lying between them. This CDR3 contains 13 residues. The germline gives CDR1 MNHEY, CDR2 SMNVEV (reference sequence). The CDR3 sequence is CASSPGTFYEQYF. DNA of the CDR3: TGTGCCAGCAGCCCCGGGACTTTCTACGAGCAGTACTTC.